This entry lists 27 T cell receptor beta chains sequenced from one sample in a study of OX40 agonist ivuxolimab in advanced cancers. Measured with immunoSEQ multiplex PCR; TCRdb has only the in-frame clones, and not every one. The table shows 55,000 to 95,000 clones, with around 88% occurring only once. Sequences were derived from CD4+ or CD8+ T cells sorted from blood, sampled in a trial of the OX40 agonist ivuxolimab. These receptors were collected from an adult with an advanced solid tumor such as melanoma, head and neck, liver or kidney cancer.

This clone was seen only once. This rearrangement joins TRBV21-1 to TRBJ1-1. TRBV21-1 is termed a pseudogene. This CDR3 has 16 amino acids. CDR3 in DNA: TGTGCCAGCAGCCCCCCGGGAGGGGGCTGCGGCACTGAAGCTTTCTTT. Amino acids: CASSPPGGGCGTEAFF.

The chain carries TRBV7-2 and TRBJ1-2, with D perhaps matching TRBD1 (6 bases). This CDR3 has 14 amino acids. V shed 2 bases and J shed 2 bases, with 9 bases lying between them. CDR1 is SGHTA and CDR2 is FQGNSA in the germline V gene. The CDR3 sequence is CASSLTTGNYGYTF. The CDR3 DNA sequence: TGTGCCAGCAGCTTAACGACAGGCAACTATGGCTACACCTTC.

V is TRBV6-5 and J is TRBJ2-1, with D perhaps matching TRBD2 (6 bases). The germline V gene has CDR1 MNHEY and CDR2 SVGAGI. Between the trimmed V and J ends, which lost 8 bases and 0 bases, there was a span of 11 bases. This CDR3 contains 14 residues. Here the CDR3 DNA reads TGTGCCAGCGGGGCGGGGAGCTCCTACAATGAGCAGTTCTTC. Protein: CASGAGSSYNEQFF.

This chain uses TRBV11-2 with TRBJ2-7; a weak D match, TRBD2 (5 bases). Germline CDR1 and CDR2: SGHAT and FQNNGV. The ends were cut back, 2 bases at V and 1 base at J, with 9 bases in the middle. There are 14 residues in the CDR3. CDR3 in DNA: TGTGCCAGCAGCTTATCACCGGGGTCCTACGAGCAGTACTTC. It encodes CASSLSPGSYEQYF.

In its sample, this clone was seen a few times. V and J are TRBV11-2 and TRBJ1-3; D is unclear. The CDR3 has 17 residues. V dropped 1 base and J dropped 0 bases, with 13 bases sitting between them. Germline CDR1 and CDR2: SGHAT and FQNNGV. The chain's CDR3 is CASSLGPVLSSGNTIYF. The CDR3 bases are TGTGCCAGCAGCTTAGGCCCCGTCCTTAGCTCTGGAAACACCATATATTTT.

J is TRBJ2-4 and V is TRBV21-1; whether TRBD2, the table's D call, matches the DNA was not checked. TRBV21-1 represents a pseudogene. This CDR3 region has 11 residues. CDR3 sequence reads: CARDRAGKKYF. Written as DNA, the CDR3 is TGTGCCAGAGACCGGGCGGGTAAAAAGTACTTC.

The chain employs TRBV7-2 and TRBJ2-4, with D perhaps being TRBD1 or TRBD2 (6 bases each). Trimming stripped 5 bases from V and 12 bases from J, with 14 bases between. This CDR3 contains 12 residues. The V gene's germline CDR1 is SGHTA and CDR2 FQGNSA. CDR3 DNA: TGTGCCAGCAGCCAGCGATCGGGGGCTCAGTACTTC. Amino acids: CASSQRSGAQYF.

The V and J genes are TRBV10-3 and TRBJ2-5, with D possibly matching TRBD2 (6 bases). V lost 8 bases to trimming and J lost 2 bases, with 15 bases between them. Looked up from germline, CDR1 is ENHRY and CDR2 is SYGVKD. CDR3 size: 14 residues. In DNA form, the CDR3 reads TGTGCCATCGCAGGGACTGCTGGTCAAGAGACCCAGTACTTC. Protein product: CAIAGTAGQETQYF.

The CDR3 bases are TGTGCCAGCAGCTTAGGGTTTAACTATGGCTACACCTTC. Its protein product is CASSLGFNYGYTF. The chain employs TRBV11-2 and TRBJ1-2, with D unclear. Germline values: CDR1 SGHAT, CDR2 FQNNGV. This CDR3 spans 13 amino acids. The ends were cut back, 1 base at V and 1 base at J, with 4 bases in the middle. Based on the CDR3 plus reference TRBV11-2 and TRBJ1-2, the full variable domain is EAGVAQSPRYKIIEKRQSVAFWCNPISGHATLYWYQQILGQGPKLLIQFQNNGVVDDSQLPKDRFSAERLKGVDSTLKIQPAKLEDSAVYLCASSLGFNYGYTFGSGTRLTVV.

V and J are TRBV29-1 and TRBJ2-1, with TRBD2 matching 8 bases. The V gene's germline CDR1 is SQVTM and CDR2 ANQGSEA. Trimming removed 3 bases from V and 6 bases from J; junction bases left unmatched: 7. CDR3 size: 14 residues. The CDR3 reads CSVDKSGGGNEQFF. The CDR3 nucleotides are TGCAGCGTTGATAAAAGCGGGGGAGGCAATGAGCAGTTCTTC.

Comments on this clone: At one of its ends the junction is not consistent with the germline gene, which may arise from a read error. This chain links TRBV7-7 with TRBJ1-1; no clear D gene. The CDR3 loop spans 13 amino acids. CDR1 and CDR2 (germline): SSHAT, FNYEAQ (reference sequence). This chain's CDR3 is CASSPNLNTEAFF. CDR3 in DNA: TGTGCTAGCAGCCCTAACCTGAACACTGAAGCTTTCTTT.

The V call is TRBV6-4, the J call TRBJ2-1; a possible D gene is TRBD1 (5 bases). Deletions cut 3 bases from V and 6 bases from J, with 12 bases between. The CDR3 consists of 14 residues. Germline assignment: CDR1 MRHNA and CDR2 SNTAGT. The CDR3 sequence is CASSEQAASNEQFF. CDR3 in DNA: TGTGCCAGCAGTGAACAGGCTGCAAGCAATGAGCAGTTCTTC.

The V and J genes are TRBV28 and TRBJ2-7; D remains ambiguous. The germline V gene encodes CDR1 MDHEN and CDR2 SYDVKM. This CDR3 spans 13 amino acids. V lost 5 bases to trimming and J lost 6 bases, with 14 bases between them. CDR3 loop: CASSLGPGSEQYF. The CDR3 region has the DNA TGTGCCAGCAGTCTAGGGCCGGGTTCCGAGCAGTACTTC.

The rearrangement joins TRBV2 to TRBJ2-4; tentative D call: TRBD2 (5 bases). CDR3 length equals 14 residues. V lost 8 bases to trimming and J lost 2 bases, with 13 bases between them. The germline gives CDR1 SNHLY, CDR2 FYNNEI. The CDR3 DNA sequence: TGTGCCAGCTGTAGCCCGGGAACCAAAAACATTCAGTACTTC. The encoded protein is CASCSPGTKNIQYF. The entire variable domain, with the rest obtained from reference TRBV2 and TRBJ2-4, is as follows: EPEVTQTPSHQVTQMGQEVILRCVPISNHLYFYWYRQILGQKVEFLVSFYNNEISEKSEIFDDQFSVERPDGSNFTLKIRSTKLEDSAMYFCASCSPGTKNIQYFGAGTRLSVL.

The chain recombines TRBV5-1 with TRBJ1-1; D gene ambiguous. CDR1 and CDR2 (germline): SGHRS, YFSETQ. CDR3 length: 13 amino acids. V lost 2 bases and J lost 1, with 6 bases in between. CDR3 DNA sequence: TGCGCCAGCAGCTTCCGGGAGAACACTGAAGCTTTCTTT. It specifies CASSFRENTEAFF.

This clone is a singleton in its sample. The chain joins TRBV6-5 to TRBJ2-1; D is unresolved. Trimming removed 0 bases at V and 3 bases at J, with 9 bases between. The CDR3 is 15 amino acids. Germline V CDR1 and CDR2: MNHEY, SVGAGI. CDR3 protein: CASSYSGLSYNEQFF. In nucleotides, the CDR3 is TGTGCCAGCAGTTACTCAGGGCTTAGCTACAATGAGCAGTTCTTC.

This chain uses TRBV11-3 with TRBJ2-3, with 15 bases fitting TRBD2. Per germline, CDR1 SGHNT and CDR2 YENEEA. With 4 bases clipped from V and 3 bases from J, the junction kept 11 bases outside the gene matches. The CDR3 consists of 19 residues. CDR3 in amino acids: CASSSSGLAGGPRTDTQYF. The CDR3 DNA reads TGTGCCAGCAGCTCCTCAGGACTAGCGGGAGGGCCGAGGACAGATACGCAGTATTTT.

The J gene is TRBJ1-4, the V gene TRBV4-1; D gene unclear. The CDR3 has 12 residues. The germline V gene encodes CDR1 MGHRA and CDR2 YSYEKL. Trimming shortened V by 1 base and J by 7 bases, and 4 bases separated the two germline ends. CDR3 in DNA: TGCGCCAGCAGCCAAGGGCCTGAAAAACTGTTTTTT. This gives the protein CASSQGPEKLFF.

The count of this clone is one. The chain employs TRBV29-1 and TRBJ2-2, with a possible D match to TRBD2 (5 bases). From germline, CDR1 is SQVTM and CDR2 ANQGSEA. V lost 4 bases and J 4 bases, leaving 13 bases between the germline ends. The CDR3 contains 14 residues. In DNA form, the CDR3 reads TGCAGCGTTGCCGTACTAGGCAGCACCGGGGAGCTGTTTTTT. Translated, it gives CSVAVLGSTGELFF.

The V and J genes are TRBV7-3 and TRBJ2-6, with D possibly being TRBD2 (6 bases). The CDR3 contains 17 residues. Germline V gene data show CDR1 as SGHTA and CDR2 as FQGTGA. The V and J ends lost 5 bases and 0 bases respectively, with 14 bases between them. DNA of the CDR3: TGTGCCAGCAGCCCGAACCCGGGAGCCTCTGGGGCCAACGTCCTGACTTTC. Translation: CASSPNPGASGANVLTF.

The chain uses TRBV7-9 and TRBJ2-1; 9 bases agree with TRBD2. The junction had 15 bases not matched to a gene; V was cut back by 5 bases and J by 10 bases. Germline V gene lookup returns CDR1 SEHNR and CDR2 FQNEAQ (reference sequence). This CDR3 contains 16 residues. The CDR3 is CASSILWRGGPEEQFF. CDR3 DNA sequence: TGTGCCAGCAGCATCCTATGGCGGGGGGGCCCGGAAGAGCAGTTCTTC.

The rearrangement links TRBV10-1 to TRBJ2-7; D might be TRBD2 (5 bases). The CDR3 contains 11 residues. Per the germline V gene, CDR1 is WNHNN and CDR2 is SYGVQD (reference sequence). V lost 4 bases and J 7 bases, leaving 8 bases between the germline ends. DNA for the CDR3: TGCGCCAGCAGTGGAGGCGGGGAGCAGTACTTC. Translation: CASSGGGEQYF.

This clone was detected only once. The chain couples TRBV4-1 to TRBJ1-4; D perhaps matches TRBD1 (6 bases). Trimming pared 8 bases from V and 7 bases from J, leaving 14 bases between. The CDR3 is 13 amino acids. Germline-derived CDR1 and CDR2 are MGHRA and YSYEKL. Here the CDR3 reads CASSGRGGEKLFF. The CDR3 DNA sequence: TGCGCCAGCTCGGGCAGGGGAGGTGAAAAACTGTTTTTT.

This chain uses TRBV19 with TRBJ1-1; D not certain. Germline values: CDR1 LNHDA, CDR2 SQIVND (reference sequence). This CDR3 spans 13 amino acids. V lost 7 bases and J lost 2, with 11 bases in between. Here the CDR3 reads CASTSRLNTEAFF. In DNA form, the CDR3 reads TGTGCCAGTACGTCTAGGCTTAACACTGAAGCTTTCTTT.

This chain joins TRBV6-4 and TRBJ2-2; D not certain. Germline CDR1 is MRHNA and CDR2 is SNTAGT. The CDR3 is 16 amino acids. Trimming pared 0 bases from V and 1 base from J, leaving 9 bases between. Here the CDR3 DNA reads TGTGCCAGCAGTGACTCGAGTGCAGGGAACACCGGGGAGCTGTTTTTT. Translated: CASSDSSAGNTGELFF.

The V and J genes are TRBV5-4 and TRBJ2-2, with D perhaps TRBD1 (6 bases). The CDR3 runs to 15 residues. Trimming pared 0 bases from V and 5 bases from J, leaving 11 bases between. CDR1 SGHNT and CDR2 YYREEE come from the germline V gene (reference sequence). This CDR3 is CASSLDREFTGELFF. The CDR3 region has the DNA TGTGCCAGCAGCTTGGACAGGGAGTTTACCGGGGAGCTGTTTTTT.

This chain joins TRBV5-1 and TRBJ2-5; 11 bases align to TRBD2. The closer fit of TRBJ2-7 to the DNA end suggests the J call may be wrong. Germline CDR1 reads SGHRS; CDR2 reads YFSETQ. The CDR3 has 17 residues. Here the CDR3 DNA reads TGCGCCAGCAGCTTGGAACTAGCGGGAGTCGGGTCCTACGAGCAGTACTTC. Its translation is CASSLELAGVGSYEQYF.